This T cell receptor beta chain was documented in a study of blood T cells in healthy people across ages. V was cut by 6 bases and J by 7 bases, with 10 bases left in between. The CDR3 extends over 12 amino acids. In germline, CDR1 is MNHNY, CDR2 SVGAGI (reference sequence). The second PCR ran about 6 to 12 cycles with a sample-barcoded 5' primer and J-beta primers. Each single sample gave us at least 2.5 million CDR3-containing paired-end reads. In TCRdb, the 5' RACE reads were re-called with MiXCR into one record per CDR3 protein. The sample records hundreds of thousands of distinct CDR3 sequences, around 50% being singletons.

This sequence originates from a woman aged 80 or older in good health. The chain is built from TRBV6-6 and TRBJ2-1; D gene uncertain. The sequenced material came from blood. The CDR3 loop reads CASSQDTNEQFF. CDR3 DNA: TGTGCCAGCAGCCAAGACACGAATGAGCAGTTCTTC.